The source of this T cell receptor (beta chain) is a study of regulatory T cells in long-lasting Graves disease. Study outcomes and limitations: Persistent patients had more shared public clonotypes (2,741) than new patients (roughly 940).

The germline V gene encodes CDR1 SQVTM and CDR2 ANQGSEA. The CDR3 extends over 13 amino acids. V was cut by 5 bases and J by 0 bases, with 5 bases left in between. This clonotype has ten or more counts. Its antigen is unidentified. Assembly of TCR beta libraries relied on iRepertoire HTBI primers together with Arm-PCR of CDR3 regions. TCRdb called the multiplex PCR reads again in MiXCR, with one record for every CDR3 protein. The repertoire consists of 540,000 or so distinct CDR3 sequences, with 13% occurring once and the leading ten covering over 7.5%. The time point: newly diagnosed GD, antithyroid drugs for less than 3 months. Researchers made the TCR library from RNA that was extracted from PBMCs. This sample was shared with a second study, whose subject was T cells in Graves' hyperthyroidism and ophthalmopathy.

V is TRBV29-1 and J is TRBJ2-6; D uncertain. The sequence was collected from a man aged 25-45 years with Graves disease. The material sequenced was peripheral blood mononuclear cells (PBMCs), taken at new diagnosis, from a patient treated with antithyroid drugs. The CDR3 DNA reads as TGCAGCGTTCTTCCCTCTGGGGCCAACGTCCTGACTTTC. Protein sequence: CSVLPSGANVLTF.